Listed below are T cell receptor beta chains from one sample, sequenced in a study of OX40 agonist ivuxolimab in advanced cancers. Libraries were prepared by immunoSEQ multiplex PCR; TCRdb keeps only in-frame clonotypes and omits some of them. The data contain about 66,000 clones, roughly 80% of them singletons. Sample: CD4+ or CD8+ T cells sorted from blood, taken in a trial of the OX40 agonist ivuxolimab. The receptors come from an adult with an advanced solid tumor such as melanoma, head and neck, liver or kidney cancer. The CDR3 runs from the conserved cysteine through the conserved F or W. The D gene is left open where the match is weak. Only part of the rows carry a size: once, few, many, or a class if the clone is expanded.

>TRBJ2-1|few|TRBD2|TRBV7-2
TGTGCCAGCAGCCGACGGACTAGCGGGAGATCCTCCTACAATGAGCAGTTCTTC
CASSRRTSGRSSYNEQFF
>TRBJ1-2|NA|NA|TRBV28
TGTGCCAGCAGTTTCCCCCTGGTTCTTGGCTACACCTTC
CASSFPLVLGYTF
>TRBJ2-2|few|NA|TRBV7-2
TGTGCCAGCAGCTTGGGAGCGGGGAACACCGGGGAGCTGTTTTTT
CASSLGAGNTGELFF
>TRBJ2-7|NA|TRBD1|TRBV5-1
TGCGCCAGCAGCTTGCCGGGACAGGGCGACGAGCAGTACTTC
CASSLPGQGDEQYF
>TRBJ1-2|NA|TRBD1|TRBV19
TGTGCCAGTAATAAGGGGACAGGGGGGTATGGCTACACCTTC
CASNKGTGGYGYTF
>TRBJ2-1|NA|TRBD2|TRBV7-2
TGTGCCAGCAGTGTGCGGGAGTATTATGAGCAGTTCTTC
CASSVREYYEQFF
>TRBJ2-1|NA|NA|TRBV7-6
TGTGCCAGCAGCTTAGGTAGCCCGAGCTCCTACAATGAGCAGTTCTTC
CASSLGSPSSYNEQFF
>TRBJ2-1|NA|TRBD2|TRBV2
TGTGCCAGCAGTGAGACAGCGGGGGGCTACAATGAGCAGTTCTTC
CASSETAGGYNEQFF
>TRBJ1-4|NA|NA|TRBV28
TGTGCCAGCAGGGCGGGACCTAAGGTCGGGAAACTGTTTTTT
CASRAGPKVGKLFF
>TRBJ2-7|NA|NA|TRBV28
TGTGCCAGCAGTAAGCAGGTGGGCGAGCAGTACTTC
CASSKQVGEQYF
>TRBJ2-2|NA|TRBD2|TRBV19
TGTGCCAGTAGTCCCAGGCGGGAGGGTACCGGGGAGCTGTTTTTT
CASSPRREGTGELFF
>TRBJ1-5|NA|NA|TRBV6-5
TGTGCCAGCAGTTACTCTAGCCCCGGGGGAGGGCAGCCCCAGCATTTT
CASSYSSPGGGQPQHF
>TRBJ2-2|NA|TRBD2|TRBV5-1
TGCGCCAGCAGCCGAATACCGGGACTAGCGTCGAACACCGGGGAGCTGTTTTTT
CASSRIPGLASNTGELFF
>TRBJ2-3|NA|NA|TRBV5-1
TGCGCCAGCAGCTTGGACGGGGAGATTACAGATACGCAGTATTTT
CASSLDGEITDTQYF
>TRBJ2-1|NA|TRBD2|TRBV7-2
TGTGCCAGCAGCTTACAGGGGTCTAGCGGGAGGGCCAATGAGCAGTTCTTC
CASSLQGSSGRANEQFF
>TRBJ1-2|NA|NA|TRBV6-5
TGTGCCAGCAGTTACTCGGGCGGTACTAACTATGGCTACACCTTC
CASSYSGGTNYGYTF
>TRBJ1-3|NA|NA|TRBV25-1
TGTGCCAGCAGCGTTCCCCACCGGGGCTCTGGAAACACCATATATTTT
CASSVPHRGSGNTIYF
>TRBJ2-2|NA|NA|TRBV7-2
TGTGCCAGCAGCTACGACCAGAACACCGGGGAGCTGTTTTTT
CASSYDQNTGELFF
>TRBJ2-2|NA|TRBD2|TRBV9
TGTGCCAGCAGCGTAGCTAGCGGAGGTGGGGAGCTGTTTTTT
CASSVASGGGELFF
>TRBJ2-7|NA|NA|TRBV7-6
TGTGCCAGCAGCTTGGGGCCTATCAACTACGAGCAGTACTTC
CASSLGPINYEQYF
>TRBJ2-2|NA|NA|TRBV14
TGTGCCAGCAGCCAAGCGTCGGTCGGGGAGCTGTTTTTT
CASSQASVGELFF
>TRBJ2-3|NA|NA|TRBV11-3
TGTGCCAGCAGCGGGAGTAGCGGCACAGATACGCAGTATTTT
CASSGSSGTDTQYF
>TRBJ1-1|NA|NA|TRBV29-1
TGCAGCGTTGATGCCCAGGCGATGAACACTGAAGCTTTCTTT
CSVDAQAMNTEAFF
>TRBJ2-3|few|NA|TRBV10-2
TGCGCCAGCAGTAACCCCCAGACGCTTTCTAGCACAGATACGCAGTATTTT
CASSNPQTLSSTDTQYF
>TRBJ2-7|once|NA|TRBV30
TGTGCCTGGAGTCTCGGACCCTACGAGCAGTACTTC
CAWSLGPYEQYF
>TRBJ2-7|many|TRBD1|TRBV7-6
TGTGCCAGCAGCCCCCAACCCGGACAGGGGGCCTACGAGCAGTACTTC
CASSPQPGQGAYEQYF
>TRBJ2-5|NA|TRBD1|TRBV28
TGTGCCAGCAGTTCCCCATATCCGGGACAGCAAGAGACCCAGTACTTC
CASSSPYPGQQETQYF
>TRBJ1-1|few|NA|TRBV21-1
TGTGCCAGCAGCAAAGAGGACAGGCCTGAAGCTTTCTTT
CASSKEDRPEAFF
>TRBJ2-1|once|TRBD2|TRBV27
TGTGCCAGCAGTTTTATTACTAGCGGGGGGGGTGAGCAGTTCTTC
CASSFITSGGGEQFF
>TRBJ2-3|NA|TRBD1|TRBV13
TGTGCCAGCAGCCCAAGACAGGGTTTTGCAGATACGCAGTATTTT
CASSPRQGFADTQYF
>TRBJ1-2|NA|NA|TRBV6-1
TGTGCCAGCAGTCCCGCGGGCCAGGTATATGGCTACACCTTC
CASSPAGQVYGYTF
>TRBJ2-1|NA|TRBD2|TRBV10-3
TGTGCCATCAGTGACCTTGGCAAACTAGCGGGAGGAGACGAAGGCAATGAGCAGTTCTTC
CAISDLGKLAGGDEGNEQFF
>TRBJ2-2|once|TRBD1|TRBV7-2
TGTGCCAGCAGCCGGACAGGGGACAACACCGGGGAGCTGTTTTTT
CASSRTGDNTGELFF
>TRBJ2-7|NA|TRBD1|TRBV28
TGTGCCAGCAAGGGACAGGGGGCGAACTACGAGCAGTACTTC
CASKGQGANYEQYF
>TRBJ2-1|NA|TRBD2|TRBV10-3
TGTGCCATCAGCGAAACTAGCGGGAGGACAAACAATGAGCAGTTCTTC
CAISETSGRTNNEQFF
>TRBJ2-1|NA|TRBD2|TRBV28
TGTGCCAGCAGACTAGCGGCTAGCGGGAATTACAATGAGCAGTTCTTC
CASRLAASGNYNEQFF
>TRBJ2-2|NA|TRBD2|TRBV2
TGTGCCAGCAATCTAGCGGGAGGCAGCGGGGAGCTGTTTTTT
CASNLAGGSGELFF
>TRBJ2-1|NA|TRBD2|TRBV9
TGTGCCAGCAGCGTAGTCGCGGGAGGGCAGTACAATGAGCAGTTCTTC
CASSVVAGGQYNEQFF
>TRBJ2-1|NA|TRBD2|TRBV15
TGTGCCACCAGCAGAGCCGGCGGGAGTTACAATGAGCAGTTCTTC
CATSRAGGSYNEQFF
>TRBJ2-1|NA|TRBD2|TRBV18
TGTGCCAGCTCACGTGATAGCGGGGCTTACAATGAGCAGTTCTTC
CASSRDSGAYNEQFF
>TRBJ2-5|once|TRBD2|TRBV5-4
TGTGCCAGCAGCCCGACTAGCGGTATCTTCCAGTACTTC
CASSPTSGIFQYF
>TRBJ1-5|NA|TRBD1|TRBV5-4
TGTGCCAGCAGTTGGGACAGGGAACAGCCCCAGCATTTT
CASSWDREQPQHF
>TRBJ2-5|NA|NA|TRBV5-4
TGTGCCAGCAGCTTGGAAGTATGGGAGACCCAGTACTTC
CASSLEVWETQYF
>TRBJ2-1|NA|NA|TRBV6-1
TGTGCCAGCAGTACCCGCGGACAGACCTACAATGAGCAGTTCTTC
CASSTRGQTYNEQFF
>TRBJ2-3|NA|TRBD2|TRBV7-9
TGTGCCAGCAGCTTCTTGGGTAGCGGGAGAGGAGAAGATACGCAGTATTTT
CASSFLGSGRGEDTQYF
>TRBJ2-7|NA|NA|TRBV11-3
TGTGCCAGCAGCTCGGCTAGCCGTGGCGAGCAGTACTTC
CASSSASRGEQYF
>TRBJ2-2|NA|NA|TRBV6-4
TGTGCCAGCAAGGGGCCCTTCGCCGGGGAGCTGTTTTTT
CASKGPFAGELFF